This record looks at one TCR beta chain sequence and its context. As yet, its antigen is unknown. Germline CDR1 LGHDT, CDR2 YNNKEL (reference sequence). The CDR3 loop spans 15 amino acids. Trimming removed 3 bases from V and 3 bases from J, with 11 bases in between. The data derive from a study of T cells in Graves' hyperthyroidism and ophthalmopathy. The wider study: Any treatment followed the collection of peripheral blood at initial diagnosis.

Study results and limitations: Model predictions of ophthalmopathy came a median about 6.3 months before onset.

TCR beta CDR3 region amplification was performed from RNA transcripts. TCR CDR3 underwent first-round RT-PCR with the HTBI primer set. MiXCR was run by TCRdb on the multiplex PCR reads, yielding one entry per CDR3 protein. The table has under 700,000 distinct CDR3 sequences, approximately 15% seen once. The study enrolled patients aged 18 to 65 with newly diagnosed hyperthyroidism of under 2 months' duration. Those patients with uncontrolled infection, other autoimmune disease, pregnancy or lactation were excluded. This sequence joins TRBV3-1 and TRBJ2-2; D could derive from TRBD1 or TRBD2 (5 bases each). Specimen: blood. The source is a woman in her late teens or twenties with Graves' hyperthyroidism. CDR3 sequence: CASSQRWGYTGELFF. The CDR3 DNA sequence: TGTGCCAGCAGCCAGAGGTGGGGGTACACCGGGGAGCTGTTTTTT.